This T cell receptor beta chain was recorded in a study of PD-1 blockade in classical Hodgkin lymphoma. Trimming shortened V by 1 base and J by 0 bases, and 10 bases separated the two germline ends. The CDR3 covers 15 residues. Germline V gene data show CDR1 as SGDLS and CDR2 as YYNGEE. Libraries were prepared by immunoSEQ multiplex PCR; TCRdb keeps only in-frame clonotypes and omits some of them. The top ten clones hold about 30% of a sample with 7,500 to 8,500 clones, 77% of them seen once. Only one count was recorded for this clone. The time point here: cycle 4 day 1 (C4D1), after less than 7 weeks of nivolumab. Brentuximab vedotin exposure varied, and every patient relapsed after autologous stem cell transplantation. The authors enriched CD8+ T cells from thawed PBMCs via magnetic negative selection.

This specimen consisted of CD8+ T cells from blood, obtained before the fourth cycle of nivolumab. The origin of this receptor is a human donor with classical Hodgkin lymphoma. The chain employs TRBV9 and TRBJ1-2; no firm D call. CDR3 in DNA: TGTGCCAGCAGCGTATTCCGGGCAGCTAACTATGGCTACACCTTC. This codes for CASSVFRAANYGYTF. The variable domain in full, completed from reference TRBV9 and TRBJ1-2, reads DSGVTQTPKHLITATGQRVTLRCSPRSGDLSVYWYQQSLDQGLQFLIQYYNGEERAKGNILERFSAQQFPDLHSELNLSSLELGDSALYFCASSVFRAANYGYTFGSGTRLTVV.